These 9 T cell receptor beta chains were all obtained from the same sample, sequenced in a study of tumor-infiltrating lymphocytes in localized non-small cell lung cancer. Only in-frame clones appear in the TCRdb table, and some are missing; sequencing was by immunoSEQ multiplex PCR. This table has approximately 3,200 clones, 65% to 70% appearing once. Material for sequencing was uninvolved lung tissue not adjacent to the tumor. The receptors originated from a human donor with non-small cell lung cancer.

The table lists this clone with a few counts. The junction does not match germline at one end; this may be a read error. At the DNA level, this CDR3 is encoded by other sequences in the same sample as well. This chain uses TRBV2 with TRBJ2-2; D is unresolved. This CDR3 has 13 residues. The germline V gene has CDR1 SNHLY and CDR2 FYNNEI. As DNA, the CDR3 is TGTGCCAGTAGTGCCGGAGACGCCGGGGAGCTGTTTTTT. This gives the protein CASSAGDAGELFF.

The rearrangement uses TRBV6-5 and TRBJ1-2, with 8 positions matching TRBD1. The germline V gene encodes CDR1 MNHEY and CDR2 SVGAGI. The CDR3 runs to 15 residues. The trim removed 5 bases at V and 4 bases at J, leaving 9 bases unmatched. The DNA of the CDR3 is TGTGCCAGCAGTCCCCGCGGACAGGGAAGCTATGGCTACACCTTC. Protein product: CASSPRGQGSYGYTF.

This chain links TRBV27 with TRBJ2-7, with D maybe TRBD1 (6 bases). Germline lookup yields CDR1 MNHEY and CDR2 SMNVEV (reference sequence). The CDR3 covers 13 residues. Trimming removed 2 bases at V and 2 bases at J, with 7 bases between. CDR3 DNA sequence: TGTGCCAGCAGTTTAGGGGGCCCCTACGAGCAGTACTTC. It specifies CASSLGGPYEQYF.

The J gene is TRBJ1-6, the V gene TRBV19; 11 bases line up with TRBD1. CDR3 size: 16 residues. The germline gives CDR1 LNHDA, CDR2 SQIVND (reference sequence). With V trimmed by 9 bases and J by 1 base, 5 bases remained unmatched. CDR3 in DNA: TGTGCCAGCCGGGACAGGGGGTTTTCCTATAATTCACCCCTCCACTTT. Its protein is CASRDRGFSYNSPLHF.

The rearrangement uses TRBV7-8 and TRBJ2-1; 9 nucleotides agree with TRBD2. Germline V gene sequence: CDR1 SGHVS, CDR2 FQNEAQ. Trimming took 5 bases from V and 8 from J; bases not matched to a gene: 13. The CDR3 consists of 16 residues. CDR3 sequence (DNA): TGTGCCAGCAGCCAGGGACTAGCCCCAACTATCGATGAGCAGTTCTTC. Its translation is CASSQGLAPTIDEQFF.

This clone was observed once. DNA of the CDR3: TGTGCCAGCAGCCGGGCTAGCGGACTAGCCAAAAACATTCAGTACTTC. Its translation is CASSRASGLAKNIQYF. V and J are TRBV14 and TRBJ2-4, with TRBD2 identical over 7 bases. The CDR3 runs to 16 residues. From germline, CDR1 is SGHDN and CDR2 FVKESK. Unmatched junction bases numbered 6, after V lost 4 bases and J lost 0 bases. The full variable domain, with the rest looked up from reference TRBV14 and TRBJ2-4, is EAGVTQFPSHSVIEKGQTVTLRCDPISGHDNLYWYRRVMGKEIKFLLHFVKESKQDESGMPNNRFLAERTGGTYSTLKVQPAELEDSGVYFCASSRASGLAKNIQYFGAGTRLSVL.

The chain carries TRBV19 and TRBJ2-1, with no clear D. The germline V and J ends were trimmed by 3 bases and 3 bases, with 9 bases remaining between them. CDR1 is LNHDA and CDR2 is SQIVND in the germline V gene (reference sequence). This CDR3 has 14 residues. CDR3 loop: CASSMGSYYNEQFF. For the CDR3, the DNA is TGTGCCAGTAGTATGGGCTCATACTACAATGAGCAGTTCTTC.

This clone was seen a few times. Written as DNA, the CDR3 is TGTGCCAGCAGTGAATCCCCAGGGGACAATGAGCAGTTCTTC. Protein sequence: CASSESPGDNEQFF. The V and J genes are TRBV25-1 and TRBJ2-1, with a possible D match to TRBD1 (6 bases). Germline loops: CDR1 MGHDK, CDR2 SYGVNS. V shed 1 base and J shed 5 bases, with 9 bases lying between them. This CDR3 contains 14 residues.

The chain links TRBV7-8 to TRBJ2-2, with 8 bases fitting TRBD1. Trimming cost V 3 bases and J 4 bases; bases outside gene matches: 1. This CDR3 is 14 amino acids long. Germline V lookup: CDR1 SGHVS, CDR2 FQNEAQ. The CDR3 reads CASSLDRVTGELFF. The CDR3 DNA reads TGTGCCAGCAGCTTGGACAGGGTCACCGGGGAGCTGTTTTTT.